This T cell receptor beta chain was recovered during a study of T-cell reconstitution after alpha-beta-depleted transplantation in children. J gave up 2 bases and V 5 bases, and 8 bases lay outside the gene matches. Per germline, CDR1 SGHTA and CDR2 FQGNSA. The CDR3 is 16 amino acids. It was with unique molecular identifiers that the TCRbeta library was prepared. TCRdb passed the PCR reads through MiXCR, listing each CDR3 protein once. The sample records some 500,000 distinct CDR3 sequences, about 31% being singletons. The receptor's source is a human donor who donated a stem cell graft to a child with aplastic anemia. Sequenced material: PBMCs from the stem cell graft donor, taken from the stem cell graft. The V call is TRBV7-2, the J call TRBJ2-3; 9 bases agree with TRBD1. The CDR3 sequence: CASSPQRTGVTDTQYF. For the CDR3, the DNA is TGTGCCAGCAGCCCCCAAAGGACAGGGGTCACAGATACGCAGTATTTT.